This TCR beta chain was recorded in a study of shared clonotypes between healthy human individuals. Study background: Serving as donors were two women and a few men, whose ages spanned 18 to 49.

As originally analysed: ImmunoSEQ sequences covered only the junction and lacked quality scores; filtering therefore differed. The table came from immunoSEQ multiplex PCR; TCRdb's copy has only in-frame clones and leaves some out. Clone size and V and J calls were adopted from that table, with D and trimming inferred from the DNA. The sample carries roughly 480,000 clones, 79% recorded once. Trimming took 3 bases from V and 0 from J, leaving 9 bases between them. The CDR3 has 14 residues. Germline CDR1 and CDR2: LNHDA and SQIVND (reference sequence). The rearrangement links TRBV19 to TRBJ2-7, with D uncertain. The sequenced material came from PBMCs. This clonotype was sampled from a woman in her 40s in good health. Some clones in this sample may be carry-over from other donors' samples. The CDR3 protein is CASSMSANSYEQYF. Here the CDR3 DNA reads TGTGCCAGTAGTATGTCCGCGAACTCCTACGAGCAGTACTTC.